This T cell receptor beta chain was identified in a study of cytomegalovirus exposure and HLA in healthy donors. On the study more broadly: There were 350 to 400 genotyped donors. Of these, 75% to 90% fell in the genetic ancestry cluster associated with self-reported Caucasian donors.

Amplification used 60 Vbeta primers and 13 Jbeta primers. Some clones are missing from TCRdb's copy, which holds only in-frame ones; the method was immunoSEQ multiplex PCR. This sample has approximately 160,000 clones, with approximately 77% found just once. Healthy bone marrow donors made up the donors. This clone was counted a single time. Its antigen remains unidentified. The sample holds other DNA sequences that translate to the same CDR3. Germline loops: CDR1 SGHRS, CDR2 YFSETQ. CDR3 size: 15 residues. V lost 0 bases to trimming and J lost 2 bases, with 9 bases between them. Study results and limitations: Previously analyzed data showed that most TCR beta V segments were productive at a frequency of about 87% or about 30%. Several of the most significant clusters appeared linked to common viral pathogens, based on a later analysis.

Material: PBMCs. The chain combines TRBV5-1 with TRBJ2-1, with D possibly TRBD2 on 5 matching bases. This receptor was obtained from a male donor in good health and CMV-seronegative. The CDR3 region is CASSLGGSTYNEQFF. The CDR3 DNA sequence: TGCGCCAGCAGCTTGGGTGGGAGCACCTACAATGAGCAGTTCTTC.